This TCR beta chain was retrieved from a study of blood T cell repertoires in COVID-19. Overall study context: Italy, Spain and the United States were the sources of the convalescent and acute COVID-19 samples. Sample material is recorded as cDNA or gDNA derived from T cells, B-cell-depleted T cells, or PBMCs.

The authors' processing: Reference gene primer amplification gave estimated nucleated cell counts. The assay was immunoSEQ multiplex PCR, and TCRdb's table has in-frame clones only and misses some. The DNA gave D and trimming, while V, J and clone size come from that table. The sample lists about 100,000 clones, about 80% seen once, with approximately 29% in the top ten. This CDR3 comprises 14 residues. Trimming took 8 bases from V and 3 from J; bases not matched to a gene: 5. Germline V gene sequence: CDR1 LNHDA, CDR2 SQIVND (reference sequence). The chain has TRBV19 and TRBJ2-2; TRBD2 matches 8 bases. Sequencing input: peripheral blood. This TCR was recovered from a man between 65 and 85 years old with active or convalescent COVID-19. The CDR3 bases are TGTGCCAGTGCCAGCGGGGGAGACACCGGGGAGCTGTTTTTT. Its translation: CASASGGDTGELFF.